What follows is one T cell receptor (beta chain) and its context. This clone was observed once. Its recognized antigen is unknown. No base-level quality is on record; no much larger clone is a single base apart. This sample was included in a study of T cell responses to AZD1222 COVID-19 vaccine (TCRdb year 2021). In terms of the full investigation: A total of 233 trial participants underwent TCR sequencing, of whom about 200 received two doses of AZD1222 and 26 received two doses of the MenACWY control vaccine. Trial participants were enrolled into age subgroups of 18-55, 56-69 and 70-plus years, which contained roughly 150, 30 and 60 TCR-sequenced participants, respectively. The research as a whole found: The 56-69-year group was small, and its depth increase did not reach significance, likely because of low power. Conclusions about previously exposed vaccinees are limited because only a handful of AZD1222 recipients were SARS-CoV-2 seropositive at baseline. Nearly half of unique spike-specific TCRs reportedly recognized epitopes outside regions mutated in the B.1.351 and B.1.1.7 variants. Participants were mostly white British and included more females than males, and it was suggested by the authors that clonal diversity may have been underestimated. A significant rise in spike-specific TCR breadth and depth was observed after two AZD1222 doses relative to day 0 and relative to MenACWY recipients. No day 14 peak-response samples were available, so repertoires were characterized only after the peak T cell response. The whole spike protein was spanned by vaccine-associated CD4 TCRs, and dominant responses were seen in regions 160-218 and 743-854.

CDR1 and CDR2 were assigned from the germline V gene as MNHEY and SVGEGT. V loses 6 bases of germline sequence and J loses 7 bases, and the interval between the two ends is 10 bases. The CDR3 goes from the cysteine to the phenylalanine over 12 residues. CDR3 DNA is the only sequence kept; it has 36 bases, read in frame from the first base. The meaning of the sample's time point label: about 28 days (+/-7) after the second vaccine dose. Per the publication, the treatment or condition label means: meningococcal conjugate vaccine given as trial control. Vaccinee samples were obtained from the UK trials COV001 and COV002, which included a single-blind randomized controlled phase 2/3 trial of AZD1222 (ChAdOx1 nCoV-19) in healthy adults. For TCRbeta chain sequencing, PBMC samples were collected from trial participants at day 0 and at day 28 after the second dose. The CDR3 regions of human TCRbeta chains were subjected to immunosequencing. On the authors' methods: TCRs in the repertoires were compared against a reference library of SARS-CoV-2-specific TCRs that had been generated with the MIRA antigen-specificity platform. Breadth was defined as the fraction of unique TCRs that were SARS-CoV-2-associated, and depth was defined as the fraction of total T cells that were SARS-CoV-2-associated. Using the MIRA data, each spike-specific TCR was mapped to the spike region that the TCR reacts to and placed in a CD4 or CD8 class. Log10-transformed breadth and depth values were compared by one-way ANOVA with Sidak's multiple comparisons tests. TCRdb limited this immuneACCESS table to in-frame rearrangements with V and J called. A share of clones is missing; checked studies link under half to unresolved V genes, and the rest is unexplained. D and trimming were read from the DNA, whereas the V and J calls and clone size are those reported in that table. Present in this sample are tens of thousands of clones, 75% to 95% of which were seen just once. Of the sample, less than 7% is held by the ten largest clones.

This chain joins TRBV6-2 or TRBV6-3 to TRBJ2-1; confidence is insufficient to name the D gene. The source material was peripheral blood, sampled 28 days after the second dose of the MenACWY control vaccine. The clonotype comes from an adult who received the MenACWY meningococcal vaccine as a control. The CDR3 reads CASSHGNNEQFF. The DNA sequence follows: TGTGCCAGCAGCCACGGAAATAATGAGCAGTTCTTC.